These 4 T cell receptor beta chains were sequenced from one sample in a study of blood T cells in healthy people across ages. Through a sample-barcoded 5' primer and a J-beta primer mix, a second PCR was run for 7 to 11 cycles. TCRdb used MiXCR to reprocess the 5' RACE reads, holding one entry per CDR3 protein. Of 700,000 or so distinct CDR3 sequences detected, over 40% appear once; the ten largest clones hold about 32%. Material for sequencing was blood. The receptors originated from a man of 80 years or more in good health.

Only a few counts were recorded for this clonotype. J is TRBJ2-1 and V is TRBV30, with 8 bases fitting TRBD2. The CDR3 sequence is 14 residues long. V trimming: 0 bases; J trimming: 5 bases; junction bases outside the gene matches: 3. Germline V gene lookup returns CDR1 GTSNPN and CDR2 SVGIG (reference sequence). CDR3 nucleotide sequence: TGTGCCTGGAGTGTCGTAGCGGGACACAATGAGCAGTTCTTC. Amino acids: CAWSVVAGHNEQFF.

This chain links TRBV7-6 with TRBJ2-1; the D gene is possibly TRBD2 (6 bases). V shed 5 bases and J shed 6 bases, with 17 bases lying between them. Germline loops: CDR1 SGHVS, CDR2 FNYEAQ. The CDR3 contains 15 residues. The CDR3 sequence is CASSQRLVASNEQFF. The DNA for the CDR3 is TGTGCCAGCAGCCAACGACTAGTGGCGAGCAATGAGCAGTTCTTC.

This chain connects TRBV15 to TRBJ2-3; 8 nucleotides align to TRBD1. The germline V gene encodes CDR1 LNHNV and CDR2 YYDKDF (reference sequence). J lost 5 bases, V lost 1 base, and 5 bases had no gene match. This CDR3 is built from 15 residues. CDR3 sequence (DNA): TGTGCCACCAGCAGAGCTGACAGGGGTCTAGATACGCAGTATTTT. It translates to CATSRADRGLDTQYF.

The J gene is TRBJ2-3, the V gene TRBV7-2; D is possibly TRBD1 or TRBD2 (6 bases each). The germline V gene encodes CDR1 SGHTA and CDR2 FQGNSA. The ends were cut back, 0 bases at V and 10 bases at J, with 14 bases in the middle. CDR3 size: 14 residues. In DNA form, the CDR3 reads TGTGCCAGCAGCTTAGCTGTGGCGGGACAATCGCAGTATTTT. Translation gives CASSLAVAGQSQYF.